This TCR beta chain appears in the sequencing data of a study of blood T cell repertoires in COVID-19. The authors' processing: Amplified reference gene primers provided the basis for estimating nucleated cell counts. Generated by immunoSEQ multiplex PCR, the TCRdb table keeps only in-frame clones and is missing some. V, J and clone size are taken as reported in that table, and D and trimming were inferred from the DNA itself. The sample holds some 290,000 clones, 90% seen once. During active infection, Seattle patients enrolled and were then monitored through disease. The CDR3 runs to 15 residues. Input material: peripheral blood. The receptor's source is a woman aged 40 to 50 with COVID-19, enrolled during active disease. The chain links TRBV21-1 to TRBJ2-5; TRBD1 is the table's D call, not checked against the DNA. TRBV21-1 is designated a pseudogene. CDR3 region: CASSSRWGHQETQYF. The CDR3 coding sequence is TGTGCCAGCAGCTCACGGTGGGGGCACCAAGAGACCCAGTACTTC.